The present T cell receptor beta chain was sequenced within a study of T cell changes during pregnancy in multiple sclerosis. Sequenced by immunoSEQ multiplex PCR; TCRdb stores in-frame clones only, minus some. Of under 65,000 clones in the sample, approximately 92% were seen once. This clone came up once. Trimming took 3 bases from V and 0 from J; bases not matched to a gene: 2. Germline CDR1 SGDLS, CDR2 YYNGEE. This CDR3 comprises 14 residues. The sequence derives from a female donor with multiple sclerosis, enrolled in a pregnancy study. The chain has TRBV9 and TRBJ1-1, with 7 bases that match TRBD1. The sequencing here drew on peripheral blood, taken in the second trimester of pregnancy. The CDR3, as DNA: TGTGCCAGCAGCGAGGGACAGTTGAACACTGAAGCTTTCTTT. It is translated as CASSEGQLNTEAFF.